The clone carrying this TCR beta chain occurred a few times. This sample is part of a study of beta chain features in type 1 diabetes. Per germline, CDR1 MDHEN and CDR2 SYDVKM. This CDR3 region has 11 residues. TCRB transcripts that were expressed got sequenced, as all of the isolated RNA had been reverse transcribed. Clones were read by immunoSEQ multiplex PCR, and TCRdb kept only the in-frame ones, dropping some. The sample comprises roughly 610,000 clones, 15% to 18% of which are singletons, and approximately 0.099% rests with the top ten. The sequence was collected from a man between 18 and 29 years old in good health. This chain connects TRBV28 to TRBJ1-1; D is possibly TRBD1 (6 bases). The sequenced sample was naive CD4+ T cells from blood. The DNA for the CDR3 is TGTGCGGGGCAAGGGGGCACTGAAGCTTTCTTT. Protein product: CAGQGGTEAFF.